Each of the 15 T cell receptor beta chains below was sequenced from the same sample in a study of control samples from healthy donors and cancer patients. Generated by immunoSEQ multiplex PCR, the TCRdb table keeps only in-frame clones and is missing some. The sample records 100,000 or so clones, about 92% being singletons. The sequenced material came from blood. These receptors were obtained from a woman younger than 30 in good health.

This clone was recorded once. This rearrangement joins TRBV30 to TRBJ2-4; D ambiguous. The CDR3 loop spans 13 amino acids. Per the germline V gene, CDR1 is GTSNPN and CDR2 is SVGIG (reference sequence). Trimming took 2 bases from V and 2 from J, leaving 7 bases between them. CDR3: CAWSSGTKNIQYF. The CDR3 DNA follows: TGTGCCTGGAGTTCTGGTACCAAAAACATTCAGTACTTC.

This clone showed up just once. CDR3 sequence reads: CASSSFRDRELSYTF. The CDR3 nucleotides are TGTGCCAGCAGCTCTTTCCGGGACAGGGAGTTAAGCTACACCTTC. The V and J genes are TRBV7-9 and TRBJ1-2; 9 nucleotides line up with TRBD1. This CDR3 has 15 amino acids. CDR1 SEHNR and CDR2 FQNEAQ come from the germline V gene (reference sequence). The V and J ends lost 4 bases and 9 bases, in that order; junction bases with no gene match: 12.

The chain links TRBV30 to TRBJ2-7; D possibly corresponds to TRBD1 (6 bases). The CDR3 runs 12 residues. Germline V lookup: CDR1 GTSNPN, CDR2 SVGIG (reference sequence). With 5 bases removed from V and 4 bases from J, the gap between germline ends came to 12 bases. The CDR3 protein is CAWDRLEYEQYF. CDR3 sequence (DNA): TGTGCCTGGGACAGGCTAGAGTACGAGCAGTACTTC.

The chain recombines TRBV5-1 with TRBJ2-3; D is unresolved. Between the trimmed V and J ends, which lost 6 bases and 1 base, there was a span of 9 bases. Germline V gives CDR1 SGHRS, CDR2 YFSETQ. The CDR3 is 13 amino acids. The CDR3 reads CASTHLRTDTQYF. The CDR3 bases are TGCGCCAGCACTCATCTGCGCACAGATACGCAGTATTTT.

J is TRBJ2-7 and V is TRBV27; perhaps TRBD1 as D (6 bases). Trimming took 5 bases from V and 1 from J, leaving 15 bases between them. The germline gives CDR1 MNHEY, CDR2 SMNVEV (reference sequence). The CDR3 loop spans 15 amino acids. The CDR3 here is CASSAQGWDSYEQYF. CDR3 bases: TGTGCCAGCAGTGCTCAGGGGTGGGATTCCTACGAGCAGTACTTC.

The chain recombines TRBV19 with TRBJ1-6, with TRBD1 as a possible D gene (5 bases). Germline CDR1 is LNHDA and CDR2 is SQIVND (reference sequence). This CDR3 contains 15 residues. Trimming stripped 5 bases from V and 3 bases from J, with 11 bases between. CDR3 loop: CASSATVDYNSPLHF. CDR3 sequence (DNA): TGTGCCAGTAGTGCGACAGTTGACTATAATTCACCCCTCCACTTT.

A single count supports this clone. This sequence joins TRBV5-6 and TRBJ2-1, with D unresolved. The V end lost 4 bases, the J end lost 2 bases, and 7 bases lay between the germline ends. The CDR3 spans 13 residues. Germline CDR1 reads SGHDT; CDR2 reads YYEEEE. The DNA for the CDR3 is TGTGCCAGCAGCCCCTCGGCCTACAATGAGCAGTTCTTC. It encodes CASSPSAYNEQFF.

The rearrangement uses TRBV2 and TRBJ1-1; D call uncertain. Trimming left V 7 bases short and J 0 bases short, with 15 bases between. The CDR3 covers 15 residues. The V gene's germline CDR1 is SNHLY and CDR2 FYNNEI. The CDR3 here is CASTERVRLNTEAFF. CDR3 DNA sequence: TGTGCCAGCACCGAGAGGGTCAGATTGAACACTGAAGCTTTCTTT.

The chain's CDR3 is CASSPGAGNTIYF. The CDR3 bases are TGCGCCAGCAGCCCCGGTGCTGGAAACACCATATATTTT. The V and J genes are TRBV5-1 and TRBJ1-3; D gene uncertain. Trimming removed 4 bases at V and 2 bases at J, with 7 bases between. Germline assignment: CDR1 SGHRS and CDR2 YFSETQ. The CDR3 loop spans 13 amino acids.

The chain is built from TRBV5-6 and TRBJ2-4; no clear D gene. CDR1 is SGHDT and CDR2 is YYEEEE in the germline V gene. CDR3 length: 13 amino acids. V shed 2 bases and J shed 8 bases, with 11 bases lying between them. DNA for the CDR3: TGTGCCAGCAGCTTATTAGGTATGGACATTCAGTACTTC. This translates into CASSLLGMDIQYF.

Here the CDR3 reads CASSLAWDRTYEQYF. Written as DNA, the CDR3 is TGTGCCAGCAGCCTTGCGTGGGACAGGACTTACGAGCAGTACTTC. The chain couples TRBV28 to TRBJ2-7; 8 nucleotides align to TRBD1. The CDR3 is made up of 15 amino acids. Losses at the gene ends were 6 bases for V and 4 bases for J; bases not matched to a gene: 11. Germline CDR1 reads MDHEN; CDR2 reads SYDVKM. Full variable domain (rest looked up from reference TRBV28 and TRBJ2-7): DVKVTQSSRYLVKRTGEKVFLECVQDMDHENMFWYRQDPGLGLRLIYFSYDVKMKEKGDIPEGYSVSREKKERFSLILESASTNQTSMYLCASSLAWDRTYEQYFGPGTRLTVT.

The gene calls are TRBV6-5 and TRBJ1-6, with TRBD1 matching over 8 bases. The V and J ends lost 5 bases and 6 bases, in that order; junction bases with no gene match: 3. The CDR3 totals 14 residues. Germline values: CDR1 MNHEY, CDR2 SVGAGI. The CDR3 protein is CASSLTGGNSPLHF. The CDR3 nucleotides are TGTGCCAGCAGTCTAACAGGGGGTAATTCACCCCTCCACTTT.

This clone came up once. The chain uses TRBV7-8 and TRBJ1-5, with a possible D match to TRBD1 (6 bases). Trimming stripped 5 bases from V and 0 bases from J, with 17 bases between. The CDR3 length is 17 residues. Germline-derived CDR1 and CDR2 are SGHVS and FQNEAQ. The CDR3 DNA reads as TGTGCCAGCAGCCCCGGGACATCTCTTTATAGCAATCAGCCCCAGCATTTT. Its protein product is CASSPGTSLYSNQPQHF.

V gene TRBV24-1 combines with J gene TRBJ2-1; D remains unclear. Germline lookup yields CDR1 KGHDR and CDR2 SFDVKD. The CDR3 contains 13 residues. V lost 9 bases, J lost 4 bases, and 12 bases lay in between. The CDR3 loop reads CATSPKGYNEQFF. The CDR3 DNA reads TGTGCCACCTCTCCAAAAGGTTACAATGAGCAGTTCTTC.

This chain uses TRBV11-1 with TRBJ1-2, with a tentative D call TRBD1 (6 bases). Germline-derived CDR1 and CDR2 are SGHAT and FQDESV (reference sequence). This CDR3 region has 15 residues. Trimming pared 3 bases from V and 1 base from J, leaving 12 bases between. The CDR3 bases are TGTGCCAGCAGCTTCGATCCAGGGGTTAACTATGGCTACACCTTC. This gives the protein CASSFDPGVNYGYTF.